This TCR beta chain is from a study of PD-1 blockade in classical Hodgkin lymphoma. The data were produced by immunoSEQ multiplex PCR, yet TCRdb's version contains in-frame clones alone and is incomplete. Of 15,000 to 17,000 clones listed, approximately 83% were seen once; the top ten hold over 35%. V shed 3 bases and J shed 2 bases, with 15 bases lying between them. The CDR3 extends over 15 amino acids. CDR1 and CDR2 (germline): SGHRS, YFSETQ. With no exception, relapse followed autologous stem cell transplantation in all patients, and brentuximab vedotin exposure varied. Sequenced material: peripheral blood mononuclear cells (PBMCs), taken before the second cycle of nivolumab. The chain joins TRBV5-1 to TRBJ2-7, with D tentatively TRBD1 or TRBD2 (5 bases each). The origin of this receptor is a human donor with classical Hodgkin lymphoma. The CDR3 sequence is CASSSGQGPTYEQYF. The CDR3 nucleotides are TGCGCCAGCAGCTCGGGGCAGGGACCCACCTACGAGCAGTACTTC.